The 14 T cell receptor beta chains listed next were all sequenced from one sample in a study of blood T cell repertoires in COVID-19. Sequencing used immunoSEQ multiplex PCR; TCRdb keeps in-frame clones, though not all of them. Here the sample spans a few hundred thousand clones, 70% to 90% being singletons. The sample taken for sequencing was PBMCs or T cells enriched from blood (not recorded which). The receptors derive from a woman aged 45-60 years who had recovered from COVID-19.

This CDR3 is CAISQRNQASGNTIYF. The DNA for the CDR3 is TGTGCCATCAGCCAGCGGAACCAGGCCTCTGGAAACACCATATATTTT. The chain links TRBV10-3 to TRBJ1-3; D gene unclear. The CDR3 runs to 16 residues. Germline CDR1 is ENHRY and CDR2 is SYGVKD. Trimming left V 6 bases short and J 0 bases short, with 15 bases between.

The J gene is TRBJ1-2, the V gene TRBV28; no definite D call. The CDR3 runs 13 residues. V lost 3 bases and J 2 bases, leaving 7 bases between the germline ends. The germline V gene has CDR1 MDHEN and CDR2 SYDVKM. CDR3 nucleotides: TGTGCCAGCAGTTTGGTTCGGAACTATGGCTACACCTTC. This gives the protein CASSLVRNYGYTF.

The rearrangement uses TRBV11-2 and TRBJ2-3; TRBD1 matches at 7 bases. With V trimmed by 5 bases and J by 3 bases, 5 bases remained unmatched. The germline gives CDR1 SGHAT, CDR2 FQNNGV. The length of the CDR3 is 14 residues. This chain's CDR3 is CASSRRDRTDTQYF. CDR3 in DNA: TGTGCCAGCAGCCGCCGGGACAGAACAGATACGCAGTATTTT.

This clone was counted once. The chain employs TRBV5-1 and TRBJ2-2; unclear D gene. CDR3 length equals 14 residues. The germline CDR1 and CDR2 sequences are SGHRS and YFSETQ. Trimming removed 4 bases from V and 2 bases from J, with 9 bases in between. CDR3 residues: CASSPVQNTGELFF. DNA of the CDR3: TGCGCCAGCAGCCCAGTCCAAAACACCGGGGAGCTGTTTTTT.

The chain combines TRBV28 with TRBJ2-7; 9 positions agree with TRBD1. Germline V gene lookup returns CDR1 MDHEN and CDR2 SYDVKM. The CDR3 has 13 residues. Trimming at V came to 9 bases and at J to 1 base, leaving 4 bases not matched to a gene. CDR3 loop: CASRTGASYEQYF. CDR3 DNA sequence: TGTGCCAGTCGGACAGGGGCATCCTACGAGCAGTACTTC.

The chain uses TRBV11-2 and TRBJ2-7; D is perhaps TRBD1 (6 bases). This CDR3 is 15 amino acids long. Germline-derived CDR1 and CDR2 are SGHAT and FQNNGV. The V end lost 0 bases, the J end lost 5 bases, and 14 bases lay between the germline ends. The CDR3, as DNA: TGTGCCAGCAGCTTAGAGGGGGCGAGAGTGAACGAGCAGTACTTC. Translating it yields CASSLEGARVNEQYF.

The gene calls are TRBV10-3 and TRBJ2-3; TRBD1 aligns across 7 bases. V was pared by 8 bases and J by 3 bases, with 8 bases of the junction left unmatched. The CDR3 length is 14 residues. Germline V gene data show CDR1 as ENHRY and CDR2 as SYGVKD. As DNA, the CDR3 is TGTGCCATCCAAAAGACAGGGCGGACAGATACGCAGTATTTT. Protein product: CAIQKTGRTDTQYF.

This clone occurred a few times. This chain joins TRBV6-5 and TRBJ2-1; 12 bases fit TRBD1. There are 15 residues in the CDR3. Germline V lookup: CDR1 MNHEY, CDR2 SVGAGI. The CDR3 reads CANGPGQGARNEQFF. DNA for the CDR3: TGTGCTAACGGGCCGGGACAGGGGGCGCGCAATGAGCAGTTCTTC.

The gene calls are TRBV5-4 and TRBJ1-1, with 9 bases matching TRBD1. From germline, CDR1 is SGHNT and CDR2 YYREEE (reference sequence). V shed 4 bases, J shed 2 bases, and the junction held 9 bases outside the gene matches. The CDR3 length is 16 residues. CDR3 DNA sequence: TGTGCCAGCAGCCCTCCGACAGGGGGAGGAAACACTGAAGCTTTCTTT. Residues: CASSPPTGGGNTEAFF.

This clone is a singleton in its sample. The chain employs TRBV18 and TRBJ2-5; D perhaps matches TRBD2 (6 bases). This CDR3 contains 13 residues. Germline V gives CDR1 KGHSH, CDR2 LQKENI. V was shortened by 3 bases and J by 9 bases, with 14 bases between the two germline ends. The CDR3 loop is CASSPWDSAAQYF. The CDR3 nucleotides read TGTGCCAGCTCACCGTGGGACTCCGCGGCCCAGTACTTC.

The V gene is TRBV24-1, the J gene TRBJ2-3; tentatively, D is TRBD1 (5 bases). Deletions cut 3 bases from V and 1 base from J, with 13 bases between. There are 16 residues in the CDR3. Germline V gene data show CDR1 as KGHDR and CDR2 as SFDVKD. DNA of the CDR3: TGTGCCACCAGTGATCCCCAGGGTGGGGGCACAGATACGCAGTATTTT. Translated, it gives CATSDPQGGGTDTQYF.

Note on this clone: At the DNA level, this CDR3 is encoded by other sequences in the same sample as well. CDR3 coding DNA: TGTGCCAGCAGTGAGCGACAGGGGAACCAGCCCCAGCATTTT. It codes for CASSERQGNQPQHF. The chain employs TRBV2 and TRBJ1-5; TRBD1 matches 8 bases. V trimming: 3 bases; J trimming: 7 bases; junction bases outside the gene matches: 5. From germline, CDR1 is SNHLY and CDR2 FYNNEI. This CDR3 has 14 residues.

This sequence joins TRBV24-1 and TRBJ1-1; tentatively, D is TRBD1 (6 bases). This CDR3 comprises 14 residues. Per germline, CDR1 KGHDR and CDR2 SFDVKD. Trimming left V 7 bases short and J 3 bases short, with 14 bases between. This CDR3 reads CATRTAGADTEAFF. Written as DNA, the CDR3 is TGTGCCACCAGGACAGCGGGGGCGGACACTGAAGCTTTCTTT.

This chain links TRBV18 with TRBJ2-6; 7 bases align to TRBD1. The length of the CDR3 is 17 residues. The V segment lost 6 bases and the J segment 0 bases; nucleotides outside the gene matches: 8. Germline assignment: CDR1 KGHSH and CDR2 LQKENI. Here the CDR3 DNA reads TGTGCCAGCTCCCAGGGGGTGCCGAGCTCTGGGGCCAACGTCCTGACTTTC. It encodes CASSQGVPSSGANVLTF.